Given below is one T cell receptor (beta chain) in context. The antigen it recognizes is unknown. Base qualities are not provided; no much larger clone lies one nucleotide away. Inclusive of the bounding cysteine and phenylalanine, the CDR3 is 17 residues long. Only the CDR3 region is kept as DNA, spanning 51 bases read in frame from base 1. Based on the germline V gene (reference sequence), the CDR1 and CDR2 sequences are SGHNT and YYREEE. The junction shows trimming of 5 bases on V and 14 bases on J, and the gene matches do not reach 24 bases of it. The collaborating institutions used their own protocols to collect whole blood in K2EDTA tubes. For TCRbeta analysis, collaborator samples were shipped as frozen whole blood, as isolated PBMCs, or as DNA extracted from either sample type. This entry comes from a study of blood T cell repertoires in COVID-19 (dated by TCRdb to the early 2020s). A note on the overall study: Samples covering the acute and convalescent phases of COVID-19 were provided by collaborators in the United States, Italy and Spain. The material from the prospective study consisted of cDNA or gDNA derived from T cells, B-cell-depleted T cells, or PBMCs. Deeply sampled blood TCRbeta repertoires from subjects exposed to, actively infected with, or recovered from COVID-19 were included in the dataset. The repertoires were made available in a free public database intended to serve as a resource for research on the immune response to SARS-CoV-2. The samples were drawn from two sources: the first 160 participants of the ongoing ImmuneRACE study, and about 1,300 subjects contributed by 6 global collaborators. Nearly every sample came with metadata listing a de-identified subject ID, COVID-19 status, age in years and sex. Where available, HLA class I and class II types were taken from metadata supplied by the sample provider and were not determined by assay-based typing.

Study-level results and caveats: Clinical and demographic metadata were provided uncurated, with the amount varying by source and participant.

The immunoSEQ Assay, a bias-controlled multiplex PCR, was used to amplify TCRbeta CDR3 regions from genomic DNA. The study's own analysis went as follows. The number of nucleated cells in each sample was estimated from the amplification of reference gene primers within the assay. To quantify the absolute abundance of each unique TCRbeta CDR3 rearrangement, sequence reads were collapsed and filtered. Productive Simpson clonality was computed per sample as the square root of Simpson's diversity index over productive rearrangements. TCRdb carries this immuneACCESS record with in-frame sequences only. Its versions omit some clonotypes, under half of them owing to an unresolved V gene in the studies checked, with the rest unexplained. V, J and clone size are those of that table, while D and trimming were read from the DNA. The sample table records fewer than 75,000 clones; about 88% of these occur just once. The top ten constitute about 4% of the sample.

The sequence links TRBV5-4 to TRBJ2-1; TRBD1 agrees with 8 junctional bases. The TCR comes from a man in his 70s with acute or convalescent COVID-19. Sequencing was performed on peripheral blood. The CDR3 in this case is CASSHHWGQAGDTREFF. The sequenced DNA: TGTGCCAGCAGTCATCATTGGGGACAGGCCGGAGACACTAGAGAGTTCTTC.